The 3 T cell receptor beta chains in this list originate from one sample, sequenced in a study of T-cell reconstitution after alpha-beta-depleted transplantation in children (dated by TCRdb to about 2016). Libraries were constructed by PCR. Sequencing was carried out with an Illumina HiSeq 2500. Molecular barcoding was employed in the preparation of TCR libraries, with unique molecular identifiers being used to normalize TCRbeta repertoire quantification. In-frame beta chains were kept once TCRdb had trimmed the public reads at Q25 with fastp and called clones with MiXCR. CDR3 protein sequences are deduplicated, and each keeps its most common genes and DNA. The sample records about 420,000 distinct CDR3 sequences, about 11% of which are singletons. The ten most abundant clones make up 4.5% to 6.5% of the sample. Here the sequenced sample was PBMCs from the stem cell graft donor, taken from the stem cell graft. The receptors shown here come from a human donor who donated a stem cell graft to a child with acute myeloid leukemia.

The chain recombines TRBV7-6 with TRBJ2-2; 7 positions match TRBD1. The CDR3 extends over 19 amino acids. Germline V gene lookup returns CDR1 SGHVS and CDR2 FNYEAQ. The J segment lost 0 bases and the V segment lost 3 bases, leaving 13 bases of the junction unmatched. CDR3 in DNA: TGTGCCAGCAGCTTTCCCCTTACAGGGGAACTCTCGAACACCGGGGAGCTGTTTTTT. It encodes CASSFPLTGELSNTGELFF.

The chain links TRBV24-1 to TRBJ2-1; no clear D gene. Germline V gene lookup returns CDR1 KGHDR and CDR2 SFDVKD. Trimming took off 4 bases at V and 8 bases at J, with 14 bases between the two ends. CDR3 size: 14 residues. CDR3 protein: CATSERQEQDEQFF. Written as DNA, the CDR3 is TGTGCCACCAGTGAGAGGCAGGAGCAGGATGAGCAGTTCTTC.

The gene calls are TRBV7-9 and TRBJ2-1, with 14 bases matching TRBD2. There are 17 residues in the CDR3. V dropped 4 bases and J dropped 10; count of bases not matched to a gene: 12. CDR1 and CDR2 from the germline V gene are SEHNR and FQNEAQ (reference sequence). CDR3 in amino acids: CASSSFPTSGRAGEQFF. As DNA, the CDR3 is TGTGCCAGCAGCTCGTTCCCGACTAGCGGGAGGGCGGGAGAGCAGTTCTTC.